This T cell receptor beta chain was captured in a study of blood T cell repertoires in COVID-19. On the study more broadly: Both acute and convalescent COVID-19 samples were obtained from the United States, Italy and Spain. From T cells, B-cell-depleted T cells, or PBMCs came the material, which was cDNA or gDNA.

Authors' processing steps: Amplified reference gene primers provided the basis for estimating nucleated cell counts. Method: immunoSEQ multiplex PCR; TCRdb's copy keeps in-frame clones and lacks some. The V and J calls and clone size were taken over from that table, and D and trimming were inferred from the DNA. This sample has fewer than 250,000 clones, with just under 85% found just once. The germline V gene encodes CDR1 SGHAT and CDR2 FQNNGV. Trimming cost V 3 bases and J 5 bases, with 19 bases left between them. The length of the CDR3 is 16 residues. The V call is TRBV11-2, the J call TRBJ2-5; no definite D call. This sequence was found in a woman aged 45 to 65 with active or convalescent COVID-19. The sequencing sample was made of peripheral blood. CDR3: CASSFASPFFGETQYF. The DNA for the CDR3 is TGTGCCAGCAGCTTCGCTAGTCCCTTCTTCGGGGAGACCCAGTACTTC. Using reference TRBV11-2 and TRBJ2-5 for the parts outside the CDR3, the full variable domain is EAGVAQSPRYKIIEKRQSVAFWCNPISGHATLYWYQQILGQGPKLLIQFQNNGVVDDSQLPKDRFSAERLKGVDSTLKIQPAKLEDSAVYLCASSFASPFFGETQYFGPGTRLLVL.